Below are 15 T cell receptor beta chains sequenced from a single sample in a study of blood T cell repertoires in COVID-19. The data were produced by immunoSEQ multiplex PCR, yet TCRdb's version contains in-frame clones alone and is incomplete. Of some 200,000 clones listed, about 87% are singletons. Sequencing input: peripheral blood. The receptors derive from a man aged 35-49 years with active or convalescent COVID-19.

The chain joins TRBV2 to TRBJ1-4; D ambiguous. Germline V gene lookup returns CDR1 SNHLY and CDR2 FYNNEI. The ends were cut back, 5 bases at V and 4 bases at J, with 8 bases in the middle. The CDR3 has 13 amino acids. In nucleotides, the CDR3 is TGTGCCAGCAGTACGGAGTATAATGAAAAACTGTTTTTT. Translating it yields CASSTEYNEKLFF.

The V call is TRBV28, the J call TRBJ2-1, with 13 bases that match TRBD2. From germline, CDR1 is MDHEN and CDR2 SYDVKM. Trimming took 6 bases from V and 7 from J; bases not matched to a gene: 9. The CDR3 spans 16 residues. This CDR3 is CASRRDRTSGGNEQFF. The DNA for the CDR3 is TGTGCCAGCAGGAGGGATCGGACTAGCGGGGGAAATGAGCAGTTCTTC.

The CDR3 DNA reads as TGTGCCAGCTCTTCCGGACAGGGCCAGGGTGGCTACACCTTC. It translates to CASSSGQGQGGYTF. The chain has TRBV18 and TRBJ1-2; TRBD1 aligns across 8 bases. The CDR3 is made up of 14 amino acids. Germline loops: CDR1 KGHSH, CDR2 LQKENI. J gave up 7 bases and V 6 bases, and 10 bases lay outside the gene matches.

The chain uses TRBV7-2 and TRBJ2-2, with D possibly TRBD2 on 6 matching bases. Trimming shortened V by 5 bases and J by 4 bases, and 20 bases separated the two germline ends. Per the germline V gene, CDR1 is SGHTA and CDR2 is FQGNSA. The CDR3 has 17 residues. CDR3 loop: CASSLLGLSTTTGELFF. DNA for the CDR3: TGTGCCAGCAGCCTCCTTGGACTATCGACTACCACCGGGGAGCTGTTTTTT.

This clone was seen a few times. The chain is built from TRBV2 and TRBJ1-2, with 11 bases fitting TRBD1. The CDR3 contains 13 residues. V lost 8 bases, J lost 4 bases, and 3 bases stayed unmatched. CDR1 SNHLY and CDR2 FYNNEI come from the germline V gene. The CDR3 DNA sequence: TGTGCCAGCGGGGGGACAGGGGGCTATGGCTACACCTTC. Translating it yields CASGGTGGYGYTF.

This chain links TRBV6-6 with TRBJ1-1; D unresolved. Germline loops: CDR1 MNHNY, CDR2 SVGAGI (reference sequence). The CDR3 extends over 13 amino acids. V lost 5 bases, J lost 3 bases, and 10 bases lay in between. The chain's CDR3 is CASSAESYTEAFF. DNA of the CDR3: TGTGCCAGCAGTGCGGAGAGTTACACTGAAGCTTTCTTT.

The J gene is TRBJ2-7, the V gene TRBV5-5; no clear D gene. Germline lookup yields CDR1 SGHKS and CDR2 YYEKEE (reference sequence). Between the trimmed V and J ends, which lost 2 bases and 3 bases, there was a span of 12 bases. CDR3 size: 14 residues. CDR3 loop: CASSLAQSLYEQYF. CDR3 sequence (DNA): TGTGCCAGCAGCTTAGCACAGAGCCTCTACGAGCAGTACTTC.

The J gene is TRBJ1-1, the V gene TRBV5-5; D is undetermined. V was cut by 6 bases and J by 2 bases, with 14 bases left in between. Germline V gives CDR1 SGHKS, CDR2 YYEKEE (reference sequence). This CDR3 is 14 amino acids long. CDR3 nucleotide sequence: TGTGCCAGCATACCTATTCCGGGAAACACTGAAGCTTTCTTT. Its translation is CASIPIPGNTEAFF.

This clone was counted only a few times. As DNA, the CDR3 is TGTGCCAGCAGCCCCCTAGGGCTAGCGGGGGGGAGTGAGCAGTTCTTC. This sequence encodes CASSPLGLAGGSEQFF. The chain is built from TRBV11-2 and TRBJ2-1; 12 nucleotides line up with TRBD2. The CDR3 consists of 16 residues. Germline CDR1 is SGHAT and CDR2 is FQNNGV. With 5 bases clipped from V and 9 bases from J, the junction kept 11 bases outside the gene matches. Complete variable domain (other parts from reference TRBV11-2 and TRBJ2-1): EAGVAQSPRYKIIEKRQSVAFWCNPISGHATLYWYQQILGQGPKLLIQFQNNGVVDDSQLPKDRFSAERLKGVDSTLKIQPAKLEDSAVYLCASSPLGLAGGSEQFFGPGTRLTVL.

V and J are TRBV9 and TRBJ2-7, with 8 bases identical to TRBD2. The CDR3 loop spans 14 amino acids. Germline CDR1 and CDR2: SGDLS and YYNGEE. The V segment lost 4 bases and the J segment 7 bases; nucleotides outside the gene matches: 10. CDR3 residues: CASSRGGFRGEQYF. CDR3 DNA: TGTGCCAGCAGCCGCGGGGGGTTCAGGGGTGAGCAGTACTTC.

This chain links TRBV6-4 with TRBJ2-3, with 7 bases that match TRBD2. Losses at the gene ends were 2 bases for V and 1 base for J; bases not matched to a gene: 0. This CDR3 region has 14 residues. CDR1 and CDR2 (germline): MRHNA, SNTAGT. For the CDR3, the DNA is TGTGCCAGCAGTGACAGCGGGGGCACAGATACGCAGTATTTT. Translated, it gives CASSDSGGTDTQYF.

This chain links TRBV7-9 with TRBJ1-2; D uncertain. This CDR3 has 11 amino acids. Trimming removed 6 bases from V and 2 bases from J, with 4 bases in between. Germline assignment: CDR1 SEHNR and CDR2 FQNEAQ (reference sequence). The CDR3 DNA follows: TGTGCCAGCAGTCTCAACTATGGCTACACCTTC. Translation: CASSLNYGYTF.

The chain couples TRBV25-1 to TRBJ1-2; 8 bases agree with TRBD1. From germline, CDR1 is MGHDK and CDR2 SYGVNS. This CDR3 contains 16 residues. J gave up 4 bases and V 5 bases, and 12 bases lay outside the gene matches. The CDR3 DNA reads TGTGCCAGCAGTTCCGGGACAGGTTCTGCTGGCTATGGCTACACCTTC. Translating it yields CASSSGTGSAGYGYTF.

The chain is built from TRBV6-1 and TRBJ1-5; D gene uncertain. V lost 3 bases and J lost 5, with 5 bases in between. The CDR3 runs to 12 residues. Germline V lookup: CDR1 MNHNS, CDR2 SASEGT. The CDR3, as DNA: TGTGCCAGCAGTGACCCTGATCAGCCCCAGCATTTT. It translates to CASSDPDQPQHF.

This clone was observed a few times. The chain carries TRBV12-3 or TRBV12-4 and TRBJ1-6, with 9 bases fitting TRBD1. The CDR3 contains 13 residues. V lost 9 bases and J lost 7; bases outside the gene matches: 4. CDR3 loop: CASKQGANSPLHF. Written as DNA, the CDR3 is TGTGCCAGTAAACAGGGGGCGAATTCACCCCTCCACTTT.